The 21 T cell receptor beta chains in this list originate from one sample, sequenced in a study of T-cell reconstitution after alpha-beta-depleted transplantation in children. Unique molecular identifiers were used in preparing the TCRbeta library. MiXCR, applied by TCRdb to the PCR reads, yields one record per CDR3 protein. The data contain 500,000 or so distinct CDR3 sequences, more than 9.5% of them singletons. Sequences were derived from PBMCs, mostly from graft donor cells, sampled 180 days after TCRalphabeta/CD19-depleted stem cell transplant. These receptor sequences come from a female patient younger than 10 who had a stem cell transplant for aplastic anemia, so the T cells may come from the graft donor.

In this sample, this clonotype turned up a few times. The V call is TRBV20-1, the J call TRBJ2-3; D not certain. This CDR3 is 14 amino acids long. From germline, CDR1 is DFQATT and CDR2 SNEGSKA (reference sequence). Between the trimmed V and J ends, which lost 0 bases and 2 bases, there was a span of 9 bases. The CDR3 DNA is TGCAGTGCTAGAGATTTCGATTTCACAGATACGCAGTATTTT. This gives the protein CSARDFDFTDTQYF.

This clonotype was seen a few times. This chain connects TRBV28 to TRBJ1-2, with unresolved D. V was shortened by 8 bases and J by 4 bases, with 8 bases between the two germline ends. The CDR3 runs 11 residues. The germline CDR1 and CDR2 sequences are MDHEN and SYDVKM. The CDR3 DNA sequence: TGTGCCAGCGGTCCAGTCTATGGCTACACCTTC. This codes for CASGPVYGYTF.

This clonotype has ten or more counts. This rearrangement joins TRBV28 to TRBJ2-1; D remains unclear. The germline V gene encodes CDR1 MDHEN and CDR2 SYDVKM. The CDR3 is 13 residues long. Deletions cut 6 bases from V and 4 bases from J, with 10 bases between. This chain's CDR3 is CASSLARYNEQFF. The CDR3 DNA reads as TGTGCCAGCAGCCTCGCCCGTTACAATGAGCAGTTCTTC.

This clonotype was seen at least ten times. CDR3 sequence (DNA): TGCGCCAGCAGCTGGAGGGACAGAAGCACAGATACGCAGTATTTT. Protein: CASSWRDRSTDTQYF. The chain links TRBV5-1 to TRBJ2-3; the D gene is possibly TRBD1 (7 bases). V dropped 3 bases and J dropped 0 bases, with 11 bases sitting between them. CDR1 is SGHRS, CDR2 YFSETQ, per germline. This CDR3 spans 15 amino acids.

This clonotype was detected only a few times. This chain joins TRBV18 and TRBJ2-7; tentatively, D is TRBD1 (6 bases). Germline assignment: CDR1 KGHSH and CDR2 LQKENI. The V and J ends lost 4 bases and 2 bases respectively, with 15 bases between them. The CDR3 is made up of 15 amino acids. The CDR3 nucleotides read TGTGCCAGCTCACTACAGGGTGAGAGGACCTACGAGCAGTACTTC. Translated: CASSLQGERTYEQYF.

The chain employs TRBV27 and TRBJ1-5; 10 bases agree with TRBD1. V was clipped by 3 bases and J by 6 bases; unmatched bases: 5. Germline V gene lookup returns CDR1 MNHEY and CDR2 SMNVEV (reference sequence). This CDR3 has 15 amino acids. The CDR3 DNA is TGTGCCAGCAGTTTCGTGACAGGGGGCGGTCAGCCCCAGCATTTT. Protein: CASSFVTGGGQPQHF.

For this clonotype: One base away lies a much larger clone, so this may be a sequencing read error. The chain uses TRBV10-3 and TRBJ2-7; D is ambiguous. CDR3 length: 12 amino acids. Germline values: CDR1 ENHRY, CDR2 SYGVKD. The CDR3 loop reads CAISNTPYEHYV. CDR3 bases: TGTGCCATCAGCAACACCCCCTACGAGCATTACGTC.

This clonotype was picked up a small number of times. One junction end disagrees with the germline gene, perhaps due to a read error. This rearrangement joins TRBV12-3 or TRBV12-4 to TRBJ2-1; possible D gene TRBD2, 6 bases. The CDR3 runs to 14 residues. CDR3 region: CAILARGSFNEQFF. The CDR3 DNA reads TGTGCCATACTAGCTCGGGGGTCCTTCAATGAGCAGTTCTTC.

The chain combines TRBV5-1 with TRBJ2-1; 10 nucleotides agree with TRBD2. Germline V CDR1 and CDR2: SGHRS, YFSETQ. This CDR3 is 18 amino acids long. Losses at the gene ends were 5 bases for V and 1 base for J; bases not matched to a gene: 12. CDR3 DNA sequence: TGCGCCAGCAGACGGCTAGCGGGAGACCGGGGTTCCTACAATGAGCAGTTCTTC. Translated, it gives CASRRLAGDRGSYNEQFF. The whole variable domain, remainder taken from reference TRBV5-1 and TRBJ2-1, is KAGVTQTPRYLIKTRGQQVTLSCSPISGHRSVSWYQQTPGQGLQFLFEYFSETQRNKGNFPGRFSGRQFSNSRSEMNVSTLELGDSALYLCASRRLAGDRGSYNEQFFGPGTRLTVL.

The V and J genes are TRBV7-2 and TRBJ2-7; 10 nucleotides match TRBD2. Germline CDR1 and CDR2: SGHTA and FQGNSA. This CDR3 is built from 14 residues. The V and J ends lost 5 bases and 7 bases, in that order; junction bases with no gene match: 8. The CDR3 loop is CASSTRAGGREQYF. The CDR3 DNA sequence: TGTGCCAGCAGCACCCGAGCGGGGGGGCGTGAGCAGTACTTC. Looking up the rest from reference TRBV7-2 and TRBJ2-7 gives the full variable domain: GAGVSQSPSNKVTEKGKDVELRCDPISGHTALYWYRQSLGQGLEFLIYFQGNSAPDKSGLPSDRFSAERTGGSVSTLTIQRTQQEDSAVYLCASSTRAGGREQYFGPGTRLTVT.

This clonotype was detected ten times or more. This sequence joins TRBV20-1 and TRBJ1-5; weak D call: TRBD1 (5 bases). Per the germline V gene, CDR1 is DFQATT and CDR2 is SNEGSKA (reference sequence). The CDR3 has 13 residues. V lost 3 bases and J 6 bases, leaving 12 bases between the germline ends. CDR3 region: CSASWQGGQPQHF. CDR3 nucleotides: TGCAGTGCTAGTTGGCAGGGTGGTCAGCCCCAGCATTTT.

This clonotype has more than one count but fewer than ten. The V gene is TRBV11-1, the J gene TRBJ2-5; 8 bases agree with TRBD2. The CDR3 is 20 amino acids. With V trimmed by 4 bases and J by 2 bases, 21 bases remained unmatched. CDR1 SGHAT and CDR2 FQDESV come from the germline V gene (reference sequence). The CDR3 coding sequence is TGTGCCAGCAGCTCGCCTGGCCCGTCCAAAGCGGGAGATTGGCAAGAGACCCAGTACTTC. The encoded protein is CASSSPGPSKAGDWQETQYF.

The chain is built from TRBV9 and TRBJ2-2, with 7 bases identical to TRBD1. The CDR3 totals 15 residues. The germline CDR1 and CDR2 sequences are SGDLS and YYNGEE. Trimming cost V 3 bases and J 6 bases; bases outside gene matches: 8. For the CDR3, the DNA is TGTGCCAGCAGCGGAAACAGGGGAAGTTCCGGGGAGCTGTTTTTT. It specifies CASSGNRGSSGELFF.

The rearrangement joins TRBV3-1 to TRBJ2-1; D remains ambiguous. Germline CDR1 is LGHDT and CDR2 is YNNKEL (reference sequence). With 1 base removed from V and 0 bases from J, the gap between germline ends came to 7 bases. The CDR3 is 15 residues long. CDR3 nucleotides: TGTGCCAGCAGCCAAGGATCCAGCTCCTACAATGAGCAGTTCTTC. It codes for CASSQGSSSYNEQFF.

V and J are TRBV30 and TRBJ2-3; TRBD2 matches at 12 bases. The length of the CDR3 is 13 residues. Germline CDR1 GTSNPN, CDR2 SVGIG (reference sequence). With V trimmed by 1 base and J by 9 bases, 2 bases remained unmatched. This CDR3 is CAWSGLAGATQYF. The CDR3 bases are TGTGCCTGGAGTGGACTAGCGGGAGCGACGCAGTATTTT.

V is TRBV5-6 and J is TRBJ1-5; 8 bases are a match to TRBD1. V lost 4 bases and J lost 0; bases outside the gene matches: 3. Per the germline V gene, CDR1 is SGHDT and CDR2 is YYEEEE. This CDR3 has 15 amino acids. Here the CDR3 reads CASSRRGRSNQPQHF. The CDR3 coding sequence is TGTGCCAGCAGCCGCAGGGGGCGTAGCAATCAGCCCCAGCATTTT.

About this clonotype itself: A junction end diverges from the germline sequence, so it may reflect a read error. CDR3 nucleotide sequence: TGTGCCAGCAGTTACAACTCGGCTGGCGGGAGAGCCACCGGGGAGCTGCTTTTT. Its protein product is CASSYNSAGGRATGELLF. This chain links TRBV6-5 with TRBJ2-2; the match to TRBD2 covers 7 bases. Germline V gene data show CDR1 as MNHEY and CDR2 as SVGAGI. This CDR3 is built from 18 residues.

This clonotype appeared a few times. This sequence joins TRBV7-2 and TRBJ2-5; TRBD1 aligns across 10 bases. Looked up from germline, CDR1 is SGHTA and CDR2 is FQGNSA. The CDR3 spans 15 residues. The J segment lost 6 bases and the V segment lost 1 base, leaving 5 bases of the junction unmatched. CDR3 sequence: CASSLDRTGGQTQYF. CDR3 nucleotides: TGTGCCAGCAGCTTAGATCGGACAGGGGGTCAGACCCAGTACTTC.

The table lists this clonotype with a few counts. The chain joins TRBV10-3 to TRBJ2-7; 8 bases match TRBD2. Unmatched junction bases numbered 7, after V lost 3 bases and J lost 0 bases. The CDR3 sequence is 16 residues long. The germline V gene encodes CDR1 ENHRY and CDR2 SYGVKD. CDR3 nucleotides: TGTGCCATCAGTGACACCGGGACTAGGCGCTCCTACGAGCAGTACTTC. Its protein is CAISDTGTRRSYEQYF.

This clonotype was seen ten or more times. The rearrangement joins TRBV27 to TRBJ2-7; D may be TRBD2 (5 bases). Germline loops: CDR1 MNHEY, CDR2 SMNVEV (reference sequence). The CDR3 totals 14 residues. Trimming cost V 6 bases and J 3 bases, with 15 bases left between them. This CDR3 is CASSPGLASYEQYF. The CDR3 DNA reads as TGTGCCAGCAGCCCGGGGTTAGCGAGCTACGAGCAGTACTTC.

This chain connects TRBV11-2 to TRBJ2-7; 8 nucleotides line up with TRBD1. This CDR3 contains 19 residues. The germline V gene has CDR1 SGHAT and CDR2 FQNNGV. V dropped 3 bases and J dropped 2; count of bases not matched to a gene: 18. Here the CDR3 reads CASSLLGDRSFFGAYEQYF. CDR3 nucleotide sequence: TGTGCCAGCAGCTTGCTGGGGGACAGGTCCTTTTTTGGGGCCTACGAGCAGTACTTC. Full variable domain (outside the CDR3, taken from reference TRBV11-2 and TRBJ2-7): EAGVAQSPRYKIIEKRQSVAFWCNPISGHATLYWYQQILGQGPKLLIQFQNNGVVDDSQLPKDRFSAERLKGVDSTLKIQPAKLEDSAVYLCASSLLGDRSFFGAYEQYFGPGTRLTVT.